This T cell receptor beta chain is from a study of cytomegalovirus exposure and HLA in healthy donors. In regard to this clone: Its antigen is currently unknown.

Regarding the study as a whole: Associated with cytomegalovirus, according to the listing, were approximately 160 TCR beta chains.

The PCR was carried out with 60 Vbeta primers and 13 Jbeta primers. Source study methods: The count from a later analysis was 65 million to 90 million unique TCR beta chains, about 10 million of them shared. TCRdb's table, derived via immunoSEQ multiplex PCR, lists solely in-frame clones and lacks some. That table supplies the V and J calls and clone size; D and trimming were determined from the DNA. The profile covers 65,000 to 90,000 clones, with roughly three quarters appearing a single time and about 3.1% taken by the ten largest. The clonotype was recovered from a man aged 40-50 years in good health and CMV-seronegative. The specimen sequenced was PBMCs.

CDR3 sequence: CASATGVEEKLFF. Here the CDR3 DNA reads TGTGCCAGCGCGACAGGGGTGGAAGAAAAACTGTTTTTT. V is TRBV9 and J is TRBJ1-4; 8 bases align to TRBD1. CDR3 length: 13 residues. The V and J ends lost 7 bases and 8 bases, in that order; junction bases with no gene match: 7. Germline V lookup: CDR1 SGDLS, CDR2 YYNGEE.